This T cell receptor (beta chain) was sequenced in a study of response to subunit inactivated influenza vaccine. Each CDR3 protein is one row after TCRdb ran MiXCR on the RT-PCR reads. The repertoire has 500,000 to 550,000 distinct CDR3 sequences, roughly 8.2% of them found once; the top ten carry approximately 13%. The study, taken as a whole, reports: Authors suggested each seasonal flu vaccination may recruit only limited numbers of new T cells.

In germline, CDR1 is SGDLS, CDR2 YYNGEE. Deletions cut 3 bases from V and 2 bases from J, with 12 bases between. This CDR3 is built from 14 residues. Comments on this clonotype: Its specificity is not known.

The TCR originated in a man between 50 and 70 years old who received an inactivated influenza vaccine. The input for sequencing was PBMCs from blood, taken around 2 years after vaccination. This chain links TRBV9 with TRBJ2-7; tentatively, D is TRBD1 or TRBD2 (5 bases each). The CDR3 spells CASSAGTETYEQYF. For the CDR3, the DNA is TGTGCCAGCAGCGCGGGGACGGAGACCTACGAGCAGTACTTC.